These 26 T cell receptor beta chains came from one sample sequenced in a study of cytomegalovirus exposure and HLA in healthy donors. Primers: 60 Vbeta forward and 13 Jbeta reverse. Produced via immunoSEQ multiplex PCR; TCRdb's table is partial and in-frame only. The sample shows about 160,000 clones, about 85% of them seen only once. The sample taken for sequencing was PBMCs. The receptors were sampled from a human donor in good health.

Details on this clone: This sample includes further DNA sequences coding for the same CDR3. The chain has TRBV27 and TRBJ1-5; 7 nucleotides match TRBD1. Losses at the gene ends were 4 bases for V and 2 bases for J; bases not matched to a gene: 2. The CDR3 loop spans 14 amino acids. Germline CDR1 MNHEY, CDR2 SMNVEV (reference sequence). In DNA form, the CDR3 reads TGTGCCAGCAGTTCTGGACAGGGCAATCAGCCCCAGCATTTT. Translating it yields CASSSGQGNQPQHF.

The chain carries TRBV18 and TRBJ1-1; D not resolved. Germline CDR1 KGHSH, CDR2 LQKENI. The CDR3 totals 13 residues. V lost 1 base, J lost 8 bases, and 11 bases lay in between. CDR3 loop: CASSPQEGREAFF. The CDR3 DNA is TGTGCCAGCTCACCACAGGAGGGCCGAGAAGCTTTCTTT.

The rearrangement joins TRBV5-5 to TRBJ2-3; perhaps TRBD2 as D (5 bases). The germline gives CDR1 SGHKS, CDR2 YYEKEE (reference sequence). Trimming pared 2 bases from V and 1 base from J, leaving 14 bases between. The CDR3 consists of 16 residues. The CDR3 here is CASSFVGITGTDTQYF. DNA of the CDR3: TGTGCCAGCAGCTTTGTCGGGATCACGGGCACAGATACGCAGTATTTT. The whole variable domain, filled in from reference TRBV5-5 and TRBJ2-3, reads DAGVTQSPTHLIKTRGQQVTLRCSPISGHKSVSWYQQVLGQGPQFIFQYYEKEERGRGNFPDRFSARQFPNYSSELNVNALLLGDSALYLCASSFVGITGTDTQYFGPGTRLTVL.

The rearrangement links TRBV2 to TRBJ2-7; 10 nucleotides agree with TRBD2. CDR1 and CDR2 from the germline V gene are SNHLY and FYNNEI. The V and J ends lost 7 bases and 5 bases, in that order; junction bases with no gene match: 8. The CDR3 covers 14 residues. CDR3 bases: TGTGCCAGCAATCAGCGGGAGGGACCCCACGAGCAGTACTTC. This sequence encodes CASNQREGPHEQYF.

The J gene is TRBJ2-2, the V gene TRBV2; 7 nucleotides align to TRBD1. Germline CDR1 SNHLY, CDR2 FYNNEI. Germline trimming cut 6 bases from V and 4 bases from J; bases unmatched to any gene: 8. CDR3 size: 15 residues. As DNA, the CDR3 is TGTGCCAGCAGAGTACCTTACAGGGGCACCGGGGAGCTGTTTTTT. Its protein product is CASRVPYRGTGELFF.

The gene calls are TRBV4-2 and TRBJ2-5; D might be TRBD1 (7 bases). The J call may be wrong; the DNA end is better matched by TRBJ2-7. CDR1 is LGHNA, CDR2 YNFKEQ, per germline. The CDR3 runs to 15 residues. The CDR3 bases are TGTGCCAGCAGCCAAGTCCAGGGGGGAGCCTACGAGCAGTACTTC. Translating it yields CASSQVQGGAYEQYF.

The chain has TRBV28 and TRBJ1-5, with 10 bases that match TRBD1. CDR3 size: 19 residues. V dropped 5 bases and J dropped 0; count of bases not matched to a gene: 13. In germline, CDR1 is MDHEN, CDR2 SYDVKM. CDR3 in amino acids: CASSPLGTGEWVSNQPQHF. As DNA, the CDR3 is TGTGCCAGCAGTCCACTTGGGACAGGGGAGTGGGTTAGCAATCAGCCCCAGCATTTT.

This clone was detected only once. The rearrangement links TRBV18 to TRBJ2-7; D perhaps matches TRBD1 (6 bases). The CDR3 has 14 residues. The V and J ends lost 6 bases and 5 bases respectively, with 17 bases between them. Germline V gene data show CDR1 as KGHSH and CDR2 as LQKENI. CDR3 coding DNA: TGTGCCAGCTCTACCGGGACACCCATAAACGAGCAGTACTTC. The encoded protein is CASSTGTPINEQYF.

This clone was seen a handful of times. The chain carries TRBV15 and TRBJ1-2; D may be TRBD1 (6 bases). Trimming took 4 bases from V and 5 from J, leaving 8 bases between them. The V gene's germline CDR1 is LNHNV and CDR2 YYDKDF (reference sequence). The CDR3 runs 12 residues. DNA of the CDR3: TGTGCCACCAGCAAGGACAGTTATGGCTACACCTTC. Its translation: CATSKDSYGYTF.

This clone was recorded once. CDR3 DNA: TGCGCCAGCAGCCAAGGGAGCGGGACCTACAATGAGCAGTTCTTC. Translated, it gives CASSQGSGTYNEQFF. The V call is TRBV4-3, the J call TRBJ2-1, with 7 nucleotides matching TRBD2. Unmatched junction bases numbered 2, after V lost 1 base and J lost 2 bases. This CDR3 contains 15 residues. Germline-derived CDR1 and CDR2 are LGHNA and YSLEER.

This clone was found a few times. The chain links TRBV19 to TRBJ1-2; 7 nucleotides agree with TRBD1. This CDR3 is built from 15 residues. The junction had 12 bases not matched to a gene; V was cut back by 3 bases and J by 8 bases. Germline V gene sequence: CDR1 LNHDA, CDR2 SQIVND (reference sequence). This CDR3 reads CASSIPGQLTRGYTF. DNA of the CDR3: TGTGCCAGTAGTATCCCGGGACAGCTAACTAGGGGCTACACCTTC.

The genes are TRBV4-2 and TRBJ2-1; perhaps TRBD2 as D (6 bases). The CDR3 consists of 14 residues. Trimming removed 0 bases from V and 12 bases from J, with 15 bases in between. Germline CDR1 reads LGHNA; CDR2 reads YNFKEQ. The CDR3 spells CASSQDRDFLRQFF. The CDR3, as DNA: TGTGCCAGCAGCCAAGATCGGGACTTTCTTCGGCAGTTCTTC.

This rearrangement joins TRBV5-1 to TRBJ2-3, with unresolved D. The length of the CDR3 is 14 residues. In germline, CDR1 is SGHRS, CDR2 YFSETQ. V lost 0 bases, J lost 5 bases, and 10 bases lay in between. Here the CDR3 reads CASSLATREDTQYF. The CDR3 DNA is TGCGCCAGCAGCTTGGCTACTCGTGAAGATACGCAGTATTTT.

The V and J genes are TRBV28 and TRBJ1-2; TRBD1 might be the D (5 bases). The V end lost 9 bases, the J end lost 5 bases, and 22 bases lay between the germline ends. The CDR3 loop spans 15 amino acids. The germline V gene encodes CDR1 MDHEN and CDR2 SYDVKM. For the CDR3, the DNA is TGTGCCAGTCAAAGGGGCCAACTACGATTATATGGCTACACCTTC. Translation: CASQRGQLRLYGYTF.

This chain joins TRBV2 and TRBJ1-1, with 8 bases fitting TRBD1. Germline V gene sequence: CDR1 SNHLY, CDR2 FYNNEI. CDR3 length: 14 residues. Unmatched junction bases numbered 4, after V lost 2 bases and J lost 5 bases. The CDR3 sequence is CASSERTGRTEAFF. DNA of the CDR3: TGTGCCAGCAGTGAACGGACAGGGAGGACTGAAGCTTTCTTT.

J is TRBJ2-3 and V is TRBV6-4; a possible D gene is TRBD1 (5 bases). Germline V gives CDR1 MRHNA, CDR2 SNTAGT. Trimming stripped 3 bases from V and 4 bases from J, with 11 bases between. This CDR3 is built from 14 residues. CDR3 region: CASSDQGAPDTQYF. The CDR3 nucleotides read TGTGCCAGCAGTGATCAGGGTGCCCCAGATACGCAGTATTTT.

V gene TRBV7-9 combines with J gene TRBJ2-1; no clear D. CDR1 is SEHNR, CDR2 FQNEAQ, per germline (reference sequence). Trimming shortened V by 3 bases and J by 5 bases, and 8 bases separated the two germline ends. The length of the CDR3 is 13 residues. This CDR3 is CASSFFLHNEQFF. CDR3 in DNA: TGTGCCAGCAGCTTTTTTCTACACAATGAGCAGTTCTTC. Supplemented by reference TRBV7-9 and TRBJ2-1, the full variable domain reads DTGVSQNPRHKITKRGQNVTFRCDPISEHNRLYWYRQTLGQGPEFLTYFQNEAQLEKSRLLSDRFSAERPKGSFSTLEIQRTEQGDSAMYLCASSFFLHNEQFFGPGTRLTVL.

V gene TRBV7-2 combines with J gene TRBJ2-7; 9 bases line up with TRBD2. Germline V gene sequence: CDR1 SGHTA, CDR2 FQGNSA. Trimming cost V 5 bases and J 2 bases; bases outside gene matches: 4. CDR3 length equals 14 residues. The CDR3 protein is CASSPTSGPYEQYF. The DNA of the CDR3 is TGTGCCAGCAGCCCGACTAGCGGTCCCTACGAGCAGTACTTC.

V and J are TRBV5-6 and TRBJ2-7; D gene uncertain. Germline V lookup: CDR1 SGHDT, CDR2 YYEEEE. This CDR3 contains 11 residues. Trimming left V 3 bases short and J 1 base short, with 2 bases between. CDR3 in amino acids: CASSSSYEQYF. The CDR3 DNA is TGTGCCAGCAGCTCATCCTACGAGCAGTACTTC.

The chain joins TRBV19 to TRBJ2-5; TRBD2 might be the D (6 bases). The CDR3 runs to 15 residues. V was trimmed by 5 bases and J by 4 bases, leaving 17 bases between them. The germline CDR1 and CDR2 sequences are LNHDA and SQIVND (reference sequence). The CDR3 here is CASSSEKGRGETQYF. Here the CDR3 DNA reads TGTGCCAGTAGTTCCGAAAAAGGGCGGGGAGAGACCCAGTACTTC.

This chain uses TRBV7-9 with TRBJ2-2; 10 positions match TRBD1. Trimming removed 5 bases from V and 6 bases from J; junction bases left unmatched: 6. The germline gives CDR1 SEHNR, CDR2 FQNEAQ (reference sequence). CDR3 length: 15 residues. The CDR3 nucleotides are TGTGCCAGCAGCACAGACAGGGGGCCAGCCGGGGAGCTGTTTTTT. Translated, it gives CASSTDRGPAGELFF. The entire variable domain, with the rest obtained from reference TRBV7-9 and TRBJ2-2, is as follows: DTGVSQNPRHKITKRGQNVTFRCDPISEHNRLYWYRQTLGQGPEFLTYFQNEAQLEKSRLLSDRFSAERPKGSFSTLEIQRTEQGDSAMYLCASSTDRGPAGELFFGEGSRLTVL.

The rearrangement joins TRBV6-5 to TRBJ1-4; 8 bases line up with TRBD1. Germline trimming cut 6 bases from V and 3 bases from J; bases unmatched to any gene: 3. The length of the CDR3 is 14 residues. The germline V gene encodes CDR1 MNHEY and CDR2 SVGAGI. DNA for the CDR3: TGTGCCAGCAGGGGACAGGCCTCTAATGAAAAACTGTTTTTT. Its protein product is CASRGQASNEKLFF.

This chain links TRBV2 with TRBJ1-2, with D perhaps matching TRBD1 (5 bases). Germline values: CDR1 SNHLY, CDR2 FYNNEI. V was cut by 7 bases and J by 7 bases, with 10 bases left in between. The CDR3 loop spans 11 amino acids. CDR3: CASTVGGGYTF. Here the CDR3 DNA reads TGTGCCAGCACCGTGGGGGGTGGCTACACCTTC.

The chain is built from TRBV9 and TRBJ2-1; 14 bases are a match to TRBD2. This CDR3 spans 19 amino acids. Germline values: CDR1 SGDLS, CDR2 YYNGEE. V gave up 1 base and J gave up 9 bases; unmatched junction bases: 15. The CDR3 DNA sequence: TGTGCCAGCAGCGTAACTTCCTTAATAGGGACTAGCGGGAGCATTGAGCAGTTCTTC. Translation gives CASSVTSLIGTSGSIEQFF. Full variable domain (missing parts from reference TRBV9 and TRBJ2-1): DSGVTQTPKHLITATGQRVTLRCSPRSGDLSVYWYQQSLDQGLQFLIQYYNGEERAKGNILERFSAQQFPDLHSELNLSSLELGDSALYFCASSVTSLIGTSGSIEQFFGPGTRLTVL.

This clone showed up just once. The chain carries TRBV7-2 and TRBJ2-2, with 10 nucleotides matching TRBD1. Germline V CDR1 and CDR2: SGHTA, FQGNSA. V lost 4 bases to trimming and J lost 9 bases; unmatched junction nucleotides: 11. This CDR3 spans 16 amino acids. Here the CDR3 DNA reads TGTGCCAGCAGCTGGCGACAGGGGGCTCAAGTTCGGGAGCTGTTTTTT. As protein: CASSWRQGAQVRELFF.

The CDR3 DNA is TGTGCCAGCAGCCCCTCCCCGTCGGGATGGGAAAAACTGTTTTTT. It codes for CASSPSPSGWEKLFF. The chain carries TRBV2 and TRBJ1-4, with D uncertain. This CDR3 is built from 15 residues. The V and J ends lost 6 bases and 8 bases respectively, with 19 bases between them. Germline V gene data show CDR1 as SNHLY and CDR2 as FYNNEI.